This TCR beta chain came from a study of T cell repertoires in cytomegalovirus infection. Study in general: As its CMV epitopes, the study selected recently identified HLA-C-restricted and well-studied HLA-B-restricted targets. Study findings and constraints: The ex vivo response was dominated by HLA-C-restricted CMV-specific TCR beta clonotypes.

TCRdb re-called the reads through MiXCR, storing one row per CDR3 protein. This sample yields about 69,000 distinct CDR3 sequences, of which around 27% are seen a single time; 45% to 75% belongs to the top ten. There are a few counts of this clonotype. The target antigen is unknown. V was pared by 3 bases and J by 4 bases, with 6 bases of the junction left unmatched. The germline V gene encodes CDR1 SNHLY and CDR2 FYNNEI. This CDR3 is 15 amino acids long. The TCR was taken from a human donor in good health (CMV status not recorded). Some clones in this sample may be carry-over from other donors' samples. The source was CD8+ T cells from cultured PBMCs, collected from culture after CMV antigen stimulation. V is TRBV2 and J is TRBJ1-5, with TRBD1 matching 7 bases. In nucleotides, the CDR3 is TGTGCCAGCAGTGACGTCCCAGGGGGAAATCAGCCCCAGCATTTT. Protein sequence: CASSDVPGGNQPQHF. The entire variable domain, with the rest obtained from reference TRBV2 and TRBJ1-5, is as follows: EPEVTQTPSHQVTQMGQEVILRCVPISNHLYFYWYRQILGQKVEFLVSFYNNEISEKSEIFDDQFSVERPDGSNFTLKIRSTKLEDSAMYFCASSDVPGGNQPQHFGDGTRLSIL.